The 27 T cell receptor beta chains listed next were all sequenced from one sample in a study of blood T cell repertoires in COVID-19. Libraries were prepared by immunoSEQ multiplex PCR; TCRdb keeps only in-frame clonotypes and omits some of them. This table holds 150,000 to 200,000 clones, roughly 84% found once. The sequencing sample was made of PBMCs or T cells enriched from blood (not recorded which). The origin of the receptors is a man in his sixties or seventies who had been exposed to COVID-19.

The V gene is TRBV7-2, the J gene TRBJ1-6; D is perhaps TRBD1 (6 bases). Germline CDR1 reads SGHTA; CDR2 reads FQGNSA. The V end was cut by 1 base, the J end by 8 bases, with 12 bases between. The CDR3 covers 15 residues. CDR3 in DNA: TGTGCCAGCAGCTTAGGAGGGACATGGGATTCACCCCTCCACTTT. Translation: CASSLGGTWDSPLHF. The variable domain in full, with the rest retrieved from reference TRBV7-2 and TRBJ1-6, is GAGVSQSPSNKVTEKGKDVELRCDPISGHTALYWYRQSLGQGLEFLIYFQGNSAPDKSGLPSDRFSAERTGGSVSTLTIQRTQQEDSAVYLCASSLGGTWDSPLHFGNGTRLTVT.

The V gene is TRBV12-3 or TRBV12-4, the J gene TRBJ2-2, with D possibly TRBD2 on 5 matching bases. Trimming pared 5 bases from V and 6 bases from J, leaving 10 bases between. The CDR3 is 13 amino acids. The CDR3 sequence is CASSRTGAGELFF. The DNA for the CDR3 is TGTGCCAGCAGTCGAACCGGGGCCGGGGAGCTGTTTTTT.

The gene calls are TRBV2 and TRBJ1-3; tentative D call: TRBD1 (6 bases). The germline V and J ends were trimmed by 4 bases and 4 bases, with 14 bases remaining between them. This CDR3 is 15 amino acids long. Germline V gene data show CDR1 as SNHLY and CDR2 as FYNNEI. Here the CDR3 reads CASSGGTGTGNTIYF. The CDR3 nucleotides read TGTGCCAGCAGTGGGGGAACCGGGACAGGAAACACCATATATTTT.

The rearrangement links TRBV7-8 to TRBJ1-2; 7 positions agree with TRBD1. CDR1 is SGHVS, CDR2 FQNEAQ, per germline. The CDR3 covers 14 residues. The V segment lost 2 bases and the J segment 5 bases; nucleotides outside the gene matches: 5. CDR3 bases: TGTGCCAGCAGCTTAAGTTGGGACAGATATGGCTACACCTTC. The encoded protein is CASSLSWDRYGYTF. Together with reference TRBV7-8 and TRBJ1-2, the CDR3 gives the full variable domain: GAGVSQSPRYKVAKRGQDVALRCDPISGHVSLFWYQQALGQGPEFLTYFQNEAQLDKSGLPSDRFFAERPEGSVSTLKIQRTQQEDSAVYLCASSLSWDRYGYTFGSGTRLTVV.

The V gene is TRBV30, the J gene TRBJ1-2; 7 positions agree with TRBD1. Germline CDR1 reads GTSNPN; CDR2 reads SVGIG (reference sequence). CDR3 length: 14 residues. With 3 bases clipped from V and 5 bases from J, the junction kept 9 bases outside the gene matches. DNA of the CDR3: TGTGCCTGGAGCGCGGGACAGCGAAGATATGGCTACACCTTC. Translation gives CAWSAGQRRYGYTF.

This clone was recorded a few times. DNA for the CDR3: TGTGCCAGCTCCGGTGTGGGGGGAAACAATGAGCAGTTCTTC. It specifies CASSGVGGNNEQFF. The chain has TRBV2 and TRBJ2-1; maybe TRBD2 (6 bases). Trimming stripped 8 bases from V and 5 bases from J, with 16 bases between. In germline, CDR1 is SNHLY, CDR2 FYNNEI. The CDR3 runs to 14 residues. Full variable domain (outside the CDR3, taken from reference TRBV2 and TRBJ2-1): EPEVTQTPSHQVTQMGQEVILRCVPISNHLYFYWYRQILGQKVEFLVSFYNNEISEKSEIFDDQFSVERPDGSNFTLKIRSTKLEDSAMYFCASSGVGGNNEQFFGPGTRLTVL.

This clone is a singleton in its sample. V usage is TRBV4-2 and J usage is TRBJ1-2; D is perhaps TRBD1 (6 bases). Trimming cost V 1 base and J 4 bases, with 16 bases left between them. CDR1 and CDR2 (germline): LGHNA, YNFKEQ. This CDR3 is built from 16 residues. The CDR3 nucleotides are TGTGCCAGCAGCCAAGGGATTGGCAGGGGATCCTATGGCTACACCTTC. This sequence encodes CASSQGIGRGSYGYTF.

The chain uses TRBV25-1 and TRBJ1-1, with TRBD1 identical over 8 bases. The V gene's germline CDR1 is MGHDK and CDR2 SYGVNS. Unmatched junction bases numbered 5, after V lost 2 bases and J lost 9 bases. The CDR3 is made up of 13 amino acids. CDR3 residues: CASSERTGTKAFF. CDR3 coding DNA: TGTGCCAGCAGTGAAAGGACAGGGACCAAAGCTTTCTTT. The whole variable domain, remainder taken from reference TRBV25-1 and TRBJ1-1, is EADIYQTPRYLVIGTGKKITLECSQTMGHDKMYWYQQDPGMELHLIHYSYGVNSTEKGDLSSESTVSRIRTEHFPLTLESARPSHTSQYLCASSERTGTKAFFGQGTRLTVV.

The chain is built from TRBV4-3 and TRBJ2-2; 9 nucleotides agree with TRBD1. V was pared by 4 bases and J by 7 bases, with 7 bases of the junction left unmatched. Germline-derived CDR1 and CDR2 are LGHNA and YSLEER. This CDR3 region has 15 residues. CDR3 bases: TGCGCCAGCAGCCGATTAACAGGGGGCGGCGGGGAGCTGTTTTTT. Translation gives CASSRLTGGGGELFF.

This chain joins TRBV7-8 and TRBJ2-3; 13 bases agree with TRBD2. Per the germline V gene, CDR1 is SGHVS and CDR2 is FQNEAQ. The CDR3 sequence is 16 residues long. Unmatched junction bases numbered 5, after V lost 5 bases and J lost 3 bases. Written as DNA, the CDR3 is TGTGCCAGCAGCCTACTGACTAGCGGGAGGACAGATACGCAGTATTTT. Its protein product is CASSLLTSGRTDTQYF.

This chain joins TRBV7-2 and TRBJ1-1; 9 bases match TRBD1. Germline loops: CDR1 SGHTA, CDR2 FQGNSA. This CDR3 has 12 residues. V gave up 4 bases and J gave up 12 bases; unmatched junction bases: 6. The CDR3 coding sequence is TGTGCCAGCAGCTCACAGGGGGCGGTGTCTTTCTTT. It codes for CASSSQGAVSFF.

This chain uses TRBV11-2 with TRBJ1-1; 8 positions agree with TRBD1. The germline V gene encodes CDR1 SGHAT and CDR2 FQNNGV. The CDR3 loop spans 14 amino acids. V lost 3 bases and J lost 3; bases outside the gene matches: 3. The CDR3 protein is CASSLGRGHTEAFF. CDR3 sequence (DNA): TGTGCCAGCAGCTTGGGCAGGGGGCACACTGAAGCTTTCTTT.

V gene TRBV9 combines with J gene TRBJ2-2, with D perhaps TRBD1 (7 bases). CDR1 is SGDLS, CDR2 YYNGEE, per germline. This CDR3 has 15 residues. Deletions cut 0 bases from V and 6 bases from J, with 12 bases between. The CDR3 coding sequence is TGTGCCAGCAGCGTAGCCGGCAGGGGGGCCGGGGAGCTGTTTTTT. Amino acid sequence: CASSVAGRGAGELFF.

The chain links TRBV19 to TRBJ2-1, with 13 bases lining up with TRBD2. Unmatched junction bases numbered 4, after V lost 1 base and J lost 7 bases. CDR1 is LNHDA and CDR2 is SQIVND in the germline V gene (reference sequence). This CDR3 region has 16 residues. Here the CDR3 reads CASSIGRTSGRNEQFF. For the CDR3, the DNA is TGTGCCAGTAGTATAGGCCGGACTAGCGGGAGAAATGAGCAGTTCTTC.

This clone appeared once. The chain employs TRBV4-1 and TRBJ1-2; no clear D. The germline V and J ends were trimmed by 0 bases and 8 bases, with 7 bases remaining between them. This CDR3 region has 12 residues. The germline gives CDR1 MGHRA, CDR2 YSYEKL. The CDR3 loop reads CASSQDLAGYTF. The CDR3 nucleotides are TGCGCCAGCAGCCAAGATCTTGCGGGCTACACCTTC.

The chain links TRBV6-6 to TRBJ1-2, with D possibly being TRBD1 (6 bases). This CDR3 region has 15 residues. V was trimmed by 6 bases and J by 6 bases, leaving 20 bases between them. The germline V gene has CDR1 MNHNY and CDR2 SVGAGI (reference sequence). The CDR3 region is CASRNSGTQKHGYTF. The CDR3 DNA reads as TGTGCCAGCAGGAACTCCGGGACACAGAAGCATGGCTACACCTTC.

This clone was seen more than once but under ten times. The chain employs TRBV28 and TRBJ2-7; no clear D. Germline CDR1 and CDR2: MDHEN and SYDVKM. Trimming took off 8 bases at V and 0 bases at J, with 14 bases between the two ends. CDR3 length equals 14 residues. CDR3 nucleotides: TGTGCCAGCCACCGTGGCGGCAGCTCCTACGAGCAGTACTTC. Residues: CASHRGGSSYEQYF.

The chain has TRBV7-9 and TRBJ1-2; D gene ambiguous. The CDR3 is 14 residues long. The germline V and J ends were trimmed by 8 bases and 5 bases, with 18 bases remaining between them. Per the germline V gene, CDR1 is SEHNR and CDR2 is FQNEAQ (reference sequence). The CDR3 reads CASRQETQNYGYTF. The DNA for the CDR3 is TGTGCCAGCCGACAAGAGACGCAGAATTATGGCTACACCTTC.

This rearrangement joins TRBV28 to TRBJ2-5; D ambiguous. V dropped 5 bases and J dropped 2 bases, with 9 bases sitting between them. Germline V gives CDR1 MDHEN, CDR2 SYDVKM. The CDR3 spans 13 residues. The chain's CDR3 is CASSTTLQETQYF. CDR3 nucleotides: TGTGCCAGCAGTACTACCCTTCAAGAGACCCAGTACTTC.

A single count supports this clone. The chain uses TRBV7-2 and TRBJ1-1; 7 bases map to TRBD1. In germline, CDR1 is SGHTA, CDR2 FQGNSA. Trimming took 1 base from V and 10 from J; bases not matched to a gene: 12. This CDR3 has 15 residues. CDR3 residues: CASSLGFRTGPRAFF. DNA of the CDR3: TGTGCCAGCAGCTTAGGTTTTAGGACAGGCCCCCGAGCTTTCTTT.

This chain uses TRBV6-2 or TRBV6-3 with TRBJ1-4; D possibly corresponds to TRBD1 (5 bases). V lost 5 bases and J lost 8, with 12 bases in between. The length of the CDR3 is 13 residues. Germline CDR1 reads MNHEY; CDR2 reads SVGEGT. CDR3 DNA sequence: TGTGCCAGCAGTCACGGGGGAATCGAAAAACTGTTTTTT. This codes for CASSHGGIEKLFF.

The rearrangement links TRBV2 to TRBJ2-7; possibly TRBD1 for D (5 bases). This CDR3 has 13 amino acids. CDR1 and CDR2 from the germline V gene are SNHLY and FYNNEI. Trimming removed 6 bases from V and 2 bases from J, with 11 bases in between. CDR3 in DNA: TGTGCCAGCAGAGAGGACACCGCCTACGAGCAGTACTTC. This gives the protein CASREDTAYEQYF.

V and J are TRBV28 and TRBJ1-2; tentatively, D is TRBD1 (6 bases). The CDR3 is 15 amino acids. Germline-derived CDR1 and CDR2 are MDHEN and SYDVKM. Between the trimmed V and J ends, which lost 6 bases and 2 bases, there was a span of 16 bases. The DNA for the CDR3 is TGTGCCAGCAGCCCGTGGGGGGGCAAGAACTATGGCTACACCTTC. This translates into CASSPWGGKNYGYTF.

The V and J genes are TRBV15 and TRBJ1-1; D is unclear. The germline V and J ends were trimmed by 5 bases and 5 bases, with 12 bases remaining between them. There are 13 residues in the CDR3. Germline values: CDR1 LNHNV, CDR2 YYDKDF (reference sequence). CDR3 nucleotide sequence: TGTGCCACCAGCCCTACTGGCGGGACTGAAGCTTTCTTT. Protein: CATSPTGGTEAFF.

This clone was seen at least ten times. The chain joins TRBV20-1 to TRBJ1-1; unclear D gene. Germline V CDR1 and CDR2: DFQATT, SNEGSKA (reference sequence). V was pared by 5 bases and J by 3 bases, with 7 bases between. CDR3 size: 11 residues. The CDR3 protein is CSAGGHTEAFF. As DNA, the CDR3 is TGCAGTGCTGGAGGGCACACTGAAGCTTTCTTT.

This chain uses TRBV27 with TRBJ1-5, with D possibly TRBD1 on 6 matching bases. Trimming removed 5 bases from V and 3 bases from J, with 11 bases in between. The CDR3 length is 14 residues. Germline V gives CDR1 MNHEY, CDR2 SMNVEV (reference sequence). The CDR3 is CASSRTALNQPQHF. CDR3 DNA: TGTGCCAGCAGTCGGACAGCGCTCAATCAGCCCCAGCATTTT.

This clone appeared once. The rearrangement links TRBV19 to TRBJ2-1, with 13 bases aligning to TRBD2. Per germline, CDR1 LNHDA and CDR2 SQIVND (reference sequence). This CDR3 comprises 17 residues. Losses at the gene ends were 2 bases for V and 9 bases for J; bases not matched to a gene: 10. Here the CDR3 DNA reads TGTGCCAGTAGTATATTGGGTACTAGCGGGAGGGCCGCTGAGCAGTTCTTC. It yields the protein CASSILGTSGRAAEQFF.